Listed below are T cell receptor beta chains from one sample, sequenced in a study of regulatory T cells in long-lasting Graves disease. TCRdb re-called the multiplex PCR reads with MiXCR, one entry per CDR3 protein. The sample has roughly 450,000 distinct CDR3 sequences; less than 25% are singletons. Material: peripheral blood mononuclear cells (PBMCs), obtained when the disease was refractory, from a patient treated with antithyroid drugs. Receptor source: a female donor with Graves disease. CDR3s include the opening cysteine and the closing phenylalanine or tryptophan. A D gene is named only where the DNA matches it firmly. Where a row states a size, it is once, few, many or the class of an expanded clone; other rows omit it.

D gene,clone size,J gene,V gene,CDR3 protein,CDR3 DNA
.,many,TRBJ1-5,TRBV12-3/TRBV12-4,CASSLEDTNQPQHF,TGTGCCAGCAGTTTGGAGGACACCAATCAGCCCCAGCATTTT
TRBD1,many,TRBJ2-5,TRBV11-2,CASSSEDRGETQYF,TGTGCCAGCAGCTCGGAAGACAGGGGGGAGACCCAGTACTTC
TRBD2,many,TRBJ2-7,TRBV20-1,CSARGGGGSSYEQYF,TGCAGTGCTAGAGGTGGCGGGGGGAGCTCCTACGAGCAGTACTTC
TRBD2,.,TRBJ2-4,TRBV6-1,CASSRTSGVAKNIQYF,TGTGCCAGCAGCCGTACTAGCGGGGTAGCCAAAAACATTCAGTACTTC
.,many,TRBJ2-7,TRBV28,CASIGGLTYEQYF,TGTGCCAGCATAGGAGGACTTACCTACGAGCAGTACTTC
.,few,TRBJ1-1,TRBV6-1,CASSTGRLGSEAFF,TGTGCCAGCAGTACGGGACGGCTTGGGTCTGAAGCTTTCTTT
.,few,TRBJ1-1,TRBV3-1,CASSQGQGRLNTEAFF,TGTGCCAGCAGCCAAGGGCAAGGCCGGTTGAACACTGAAGCTTTCTTT
.,.,TRBJ2-7,TRBV19,CASSINHGSDEQYF,TGTGCCAGTAGTATAAATCACGGGTCCGACGAGCAGTACTTC
.,.,TRBJ2-5,TRBV3-1,CASSQILAEETQYF,TGTGCCAGCAGCCAAATATTAGCGGAAGAGACCCAGTACTTC
.,.,TRBJ2-2,TRBV2,CASSERGKYDGGTGELFF,TGTGCCAGCAGTGAACGGGGAAAATATGACGGCGGCACCGGGGAGCTGTTTTTT
.,few,TRBJ2-6,TRBV7-8,CASSLPGLDFSGANVLTF,TGTGCCAGCAGTTTGCCGGGGCTAGACTTCTCTGGGGCCAACGTCCTGACTTTC
TRBD2,.,TRBJ2-1,TRBV6-1,CASSFLTSGYNEQFF,TGTGCCAGCAGCTTCTTGACTAGCGGTTACAATGAGCAGTTCTTC
.,.,TRBJ1-6,TRBV7-2,CASSPLAGSPLHF,TGTGCCAGCAGCCCCCTCGCCGGCTCACCCCTCCACTTT
.,.,TRBJ1-1,TRBV28,CASSVDRPTEAFF,TGTGCCAGCAGTGTTGACAGGCCCACTGAAGCTTTCTTT
.,.,TRBJ1-3,TRBV2,CASSDLGLRTSGNTIYF,TGTGCCAGCAGTGATTTGGGACTGCGTACCTCTGGAAACACCATATATTTT
TRBD1,many,TRBJ1-1,TRBV6-1,CATGQGAEAFF,TGTGCCACTGGACAGGGCGCTGAAGCTTTCTTT
TRBD2,.,TRBJ2-5,TRBV29-1,CSVERLAGGPGETQYF,TGCAGCGTTGAACGGCTAGCGGGGGGGCCTGGGGAGACCCAGTACTTC
.,few,TRBJ2-7,TRBV29-1,CSVSGGTGEYEQYF,TGCAGCGTCTCTGGGGGCACGGGGGAATACGAGCAGTACTTC
TRBD2,few,TRBJ2-7,TRBV5-6,CASSPTSGRLGEQYF,TGTGCCAGCAGCCCTACTAGCGGGAGACTCGGCGAGCAGTACTTC
.,many,TRBJ1-1,TRBV10-3,CAISESSNTEAFF,TGTGCCATCAGTGAGTCCTCTAACACTGAAGCTTTCTTT
.,few,TRBJ2-5,TRBV24-1,CATSGPDETQYF,TGTGCCACCAGCGGCCCTGATGAGACCCAGTACTTC
TRBD1,.,TRBJ1-5,TRBV6-1,CASSPTGKYQPQHF,TGTGCCAGCAGCCCGACAGGGAAATATCAGCCCCAGCATTTT
TRBD1,.,TRBJ2-7,TRBV9,CASSQEVGEGTGVSYEQYF,TGTGCCAGCAGCCAAGAAGTGGGCGAGGGTACAGGGGTATCCTACGAGCAGTACTTC
.,few,TRBJ1-1,TRBV30,CAWSPPFWLAEAFF,TGTGCCTGGAGCCCCCCGTTCTGGCTGGCTGAAGCTTTCTTT
TRBD1,many,TRBJ1-2,TRBV28,CASSSRRDRGYGYTF,TGTGCCAGCAGTTCCCGAAGGGACAGAGGCTATGGCTACACCTTC
TRBD2,few,TRBJ2-7,TRBV30,CAWSVNGRGYEQYF,TGTGCCTGGAGTGTAAACGGGAGGGGATACGAGCAGTACTTC
.,.,TRBJ1-3,TRBV29-1,CSVPLHGGNTIYF,TGCAGCGTCCCCCTTCACGGTGGAAACACCATATATTTT
.,many,TRBJ2-2,TRBV28,CASSDPVWDGELFF,TGTGCCAGCAGCGACCCCGTCTGGGACGGGGAGCTGTTTTTT
.,many,TRBJ1-1,TRBV6-1,CASREGLLGTEAFF,TGTGCCAGCAGAGAAGGCCTCCTGGGAACTGAAGCTTTCTTT
.,many,TRBJ2-6,TRBV28,CASAPTGSGANVLTF,TGTGCCAGTGCACCTACAGGGTCTGGGGCCAACGTCCTGACTTTC
.,many,TRBJ1-2,TRBV10-3,CAITANYGYTF,TGTGCCATCACCGCTAACTATGGCTACACCTTC
.,.,TRBJ1-6,TRBV7-9,CASSLYRDRAVTLHF,TGTGCCAGCAGTTTATACAGGGACCGAGCTGTAACCCTCCACTTT
TRBD1,.,TRBJ2-7,TRBV27,CASSPGTGYLHEQYF,TGTGCCAGCAGTCCCGGGACAGGGTATCTCCACGAGCAGTACTTC
.,many,TRBJ2-7,TRBV28,CASTLAGPSSYEQYF,TGTGCCAGCACCCTGGCGGGGCCAAGCTCCTACGAGCAGTACTTC
TRBD1,.,TRBJ1-2,TRBV12-3/TRBV12-4,CASTAHTGTGYYGYTF,TGTGCCAGCACCGCCCACACCGGGACAGGGTACTATGGCTACACCTTC
.,.,TRBJ2-7,TRBV6-9,CASSYFSFDGSYEQYF,TGTGCCAGCAGTTACTTTTCCTTTGACGGCTCCTACGAGCAGTACTTC
TRBD1,many,TRBJ2-7,TRBV29-1,CSVRAGTGPYEQYF,TGCAGCGTTCGGGCGGGGACAGGACCCTACGAGCAGTACTTC
.,many,TRBJ2-2,TRBV6-1,CASRSGSRLGGELFF,TGTGCCAGCAGGAGCGGGTCTCGACTTGGCGGGGAGCTGTTTTTT
TRBD1,.,TRBJ2-7,TRBV10-3,CASCTGQGQIYEQYF,TGTGCCAGTTGTACAGGACAGGGGCAGATCTACGAGCAGTACTTC
TRBD1,.,TRBJ1-2,TRBV5-4,CASSLRAGGSTGYTF,TGTGCCAGCAGCTTGCGAGCAGGGGGGTCGACAGGCTATACCTTC
.,many,TRBJ1-1,TRBV11-2,CASSLDSWTVNTEAFF,TGTGCCAGCAGCTTAGATAGCTGGACAGTGAACACTGAAGCTTTCTTT
.,.,TRBJ2-7,TRBV4-3,CASSQDSWGTYYEQYF,TGCGCCAGCAGCCAAGATAGCTGGGGCACCTACTACGAGCAGTACTTC
.,few,TRBJ1-1,TRBV7-2,CTSSLTGEGSWNTEAFF,TGTACCAGCAGCTTAACGGGGGAGGGTTCGTGGAACACTGAAGCTTTCTTT
.,many,TRBJ1-2,TRBV12-3/TRBV12-4,CASSSWGQTTRYGYTF,TGTGCCAGCAGTTCGTGGGGGCAAACTACCCGCTATGGCTACACCTTC
.,many,TRBJ1-2,TRBV20-1,CSASSGNYGYTF,TGCAGTGCTAGTTCTGGGAACTATGGCTACACCTTC
.,many,TRBJ1-6,TRBV20-1,CSAIQDTTGSPLHF,TGCAGTGCCATACAGGACACTACGGGTTCACCCCTCCACTTT
.,many,TRBJ1-3,TRBV27,CASRRAGSGNTIYF,TGTGCCAGCCGGAGGGCGGGGTCTGGAAACACCATATATTTT
.,many,TRBJ1-2,TRBV7-2,CASSGGGYGYTF,TGTGCCAGCAGCGGAGGTGGCTATGGCTACACCTTC
TRBD1,.,TRBJ1-3,TRBV12-3/TRBV12-4,CASTIPDRDGNTIYF,TGTGCCAGCACCATCCCCGACAGGGATGGAAACACCATATATTTT
.,many,TRBJ2-7,TRBV11-2,CASSLWDEQYF,TGTGCCAGCAGCTTATGGGACGAGCAGTACTTC
.,many,TRBJ1-2,TRBV5-1,CASSQAGAIANYGYTF,TGCGCCAGCAGCCAAGCCGGGGCCATAGCTAACTATGGCTACACCTTC
.,.,TRBJ2-7,TRBV5-6,CASSYQAADEQYF,TGTGCCAGCAGCTACCAAGCGGCGGACGAGCAGTACTTC
.,many,TRBJ2-2,TRBV28,CASSAGPKELFF,TGTGCCAGCAGCGCCGGGCCAAAGGAGCTGTTTTTT
TRBD1,.,TRBJ2-7,TRBV11-2,CASNQGGPYEQYF,TGTGCCAGCAACCAAGGGGGCCCCTACGAGCAGTACTTC
.,few,TRBJ2-2,TRBV7-2,CASSRYPGVTGELFF,TGTGCCAGCAGCCGATACCCGGGGGTCACCGGGGAGCTGTTTTTT